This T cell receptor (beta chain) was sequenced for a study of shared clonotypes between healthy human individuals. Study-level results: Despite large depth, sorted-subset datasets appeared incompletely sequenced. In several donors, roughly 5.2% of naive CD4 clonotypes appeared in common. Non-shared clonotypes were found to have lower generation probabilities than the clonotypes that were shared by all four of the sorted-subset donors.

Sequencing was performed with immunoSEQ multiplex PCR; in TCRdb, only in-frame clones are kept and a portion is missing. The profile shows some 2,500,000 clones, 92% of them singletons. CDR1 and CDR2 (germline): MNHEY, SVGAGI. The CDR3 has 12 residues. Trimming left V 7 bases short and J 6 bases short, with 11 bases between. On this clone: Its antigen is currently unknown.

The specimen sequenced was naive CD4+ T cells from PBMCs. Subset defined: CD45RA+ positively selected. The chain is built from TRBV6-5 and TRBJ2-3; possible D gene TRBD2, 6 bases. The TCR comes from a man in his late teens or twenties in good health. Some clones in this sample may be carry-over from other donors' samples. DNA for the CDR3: TGTGCCAGCACATCAGGAGGGGATACGCAGTATTTT. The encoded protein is CASTSGGDTQYF.